This TCR beta chain appears in the sequencing data of a study of T cells expressing NK-cell markers. Study as a whole: Among eight sequenced donors, seven carried HCMV seropositivity while one was seronegative.

General study findings and limits: Of the CD8+ T cell pool in several donors, roughly 1.0-8% was accounted for by dominant NKG2C+ clonotypes. Once again these clonotypes came out on top in the CD3+CD56-NKG2C+ fraction of a few donors.

TCRdb reprocessed the 5' RACE reads; each CDR3 protein has one entry and no DNA is given. The repertoire table contains hundreds of thousands of distinct CDR3 sequences. The CDR3 sequence is 18 residues long. Germline loops: CDR1 LGHNT, CDR2 FRNRAP. As to this clonotype: The antigen is not known.

The origin of this receptor is a man aged 18 to 69 in good health. The chain has TRBV12-5 and TRBJ2-7; the D call from TCRdb, TRBD1, cannot be confirmed without DNA. Sequences were obtained from blood T cells: a sorted CD56 or NKG2C T cell subset, CD4+ or CD8+ T cells, or bulk PBMC T cells (not recorded which). The CDR3 spells CASGLAPFSGTGAYEQYF.